This T cell receptor (beta chain) was captured in a study of vaccination and CD4 T cells after COVID-19. Study-level information: The interval from dose two to post-vaccine sampling had a median of about 66 days, and it ranged from 14 to 241. General study results and limits: Median reactive clonotypes, those recognizing SARS-CoV-2, rose from about 22 to 38, not significantly. Convalescent patients had a median around 90% of post-vaccine SARS-CoV-2-reactive clones that were detected only after vaccination, not before it.

As regards this clonotype: Antigen specificity is unknown.

Cultured CD4+ T cells had their DNA profiled by the Oncomine TCR Beta short-read assay. Cultured CD4+ T cells were the source of extracted genomic DNA. MiXCR, applied by TCRdb to the PCR reads, yields one record per CDR3 protein. Found here are under 15,000 distinct CDR3 sequences, around 80% of them singletons; the top ten hold about 9.3%. The treatment denotes: roughly 11-day PBMC culture with coronavirus spike peptide pools or control peptides (ViraFEST assay). Germline loops: CDR1 SGHVS, CDR2 FNYEAQ. V was clipped by 5 bases and J by 7 bases; unmatched bases: 7. The CDR3 covers 15 residues. Material: CD4+ T cells from blood, cultured in vitro. The chain has TRBV7-6 and TRBJ1-6; TRBD1 aligns across 8 bases. This receptor was taken from a human donor who had recovered from COVID-19. The CDR3 reads CASSPRTGRNSPLHF. DNA of the CDR3: TGTGCCAGCAGCCCACGGACAGGGAGGAATTCACCCCTCCACTTT.